The source of this T cell receptor beta chain is a study of shared T cell receptors in the human thymus. In its sample, this clone was seen a few times. The method was immunoSEQ multiplex PCR; TCRdb's version includes in-frame clones alone and lacks a portion of them. The table shows roughly 660,000 clones, with roughly 88% occurring only once. Looked up from germline, CDR1 is SGHTS and CDR2 is YDEGEE. Trimming took off 0 bases at V and 0 bases at J, with 11 bases between the two ends. CDR3 size: 16 residues. The sample was also reused in another study, on human thymus T cells. That report notes: The donor group consisted of healthy Finnish infants who were having corrective surgery for congenital heart defects. Resections were taken during corrective heart surgery, and the thymus tissue came from these. V and J gene usage appeared biased in thymic and blood repertoires. Highly overlapping thymic repertoires in unrelated individuals were reported by related research.

This sequence originates from a boy under two years old with a congenital heart defect. Sequencing used thymocytes. This chain connects TRBV5-8 to TRBJ2-3; D gene unclear. The DNA for the CDR3 is TGTGCCAGCAGCTTGGTACAGAATCTTAGCACAGATACGCAGTATTTT. Translation: CASSLVQNLSTDTQYF.